This paragraph reports one TCR beta chain. The source of the sample is a study of monozygotic twins with inflammatory bowel disease. CDR1 GTSNPN and CDR2 SVGIG come from the germline V gene (reference sequence). The length of the CDR3 is 16 residues. Following a re-call of the 5' RACE reads, TCRdb has one entry per CDR3 protein and lacks DNA. This sample's table reports approximately 160,000 distinct CDR3 sequences. The receptor was isolated from a human donor with ulcerative colitis or Crohn's disease, or a healthy co-twin of an affected twin (not recorded which). The specimen sequenced was blood. V and J are TRBV30 and TRBJ2-2; TCRdb returns TRBD1, unconfirmable since there is no DNA. CDR3 loop: CAWSGNRPSNTGELFF.